This T cell receptor (beta chain) was found in a study of blood T cells in healthy people across ages. Trimming shortened V by 1 base and J by 4 bases, and 11 bases separated the two germline ends. In germline, CDR1 is LGHNA, CDR2 YSLEER. The CDR3 extends over 14 amino acids. Primers used in a second PCR of about 7 to 11 cycles were a sample-barcoded 5' primer and a J-beta primer mix. A single record per CDR3 protein comes from TCRdb applying MiXCR to the 5' RACE reads. The table lists some 1.8 million distinct CDR3 sequences, about two fifths of them singletons. Every sample had a minimum of 6 million PBMCs isolated. This clonotype came up a few times.

This clonotype originated in a human donor in good health. Material: blood. V usage is TRBV4-3 and J usage is TRBJ2-7; a possible D gene is TRBD1 (5 bases). Here the CDR3 reads CASSQGSQGYEQYF. As DNA, the CDR3 is TGCGCCAGCAGCCAAGGATCTCAGGGTTACGAGCAGTACTTC.